This T cell receptor (beta chain) derives from a study of blood T cell repertoires in COVID-19. For the study at large: From T cells, B-cell-depleted T cells, or PBMCs came the material, which was cDNA or gDNA.

Enrollees, roughly 18 to 95 years old, lived in about two dozen US areas. Cohorts were assigned according to the clinical history that participants reported. Losses at the gene ends were 5 bases for V and 3 bases for J; bases not matched to a gene: 4. Germline V gives CDR1 LNHDA, CDR2 SQIVND (reference sequence). There are 13 residues in the CDR3. Here immunoSEQ multiplex PCR was the method, and the copy in TCRdb shows in-frame clones only, minus some. The table shows about 250,000 clones, with around 86% occurring only once. The TCR originated in a man aged 18 to 35 who had recovered from COVID-19. The chain couples TRBV19 to TRBJ2-7, with 7 bases identical to TRBD2. The sequenced material came from PBMCs or T cells enriched from blood (not recorded which). The CDR3 bases are TGTGCCAGTAGTGCTAGCGGCCGCTACGAGCAGTACTTC. It encodes CASSASGRYEQYF.